This T cell receptor (beta chain) was identified during a study of cytomegalovirus exposure and HLA in healthy donors. 60 Vbeta and 13 Jbeta primers were used in PCR. Using immunoSEQ multiplex PCR, the repertoire was profiled, and TCRdb retains in-frame clones only, with some absent. This table holds some 75,000 clones, about 78% found once. The germline gives CDR1 SGHVS, CDR2 FQNEAQ. J gave up 4 bases and V 5 bases, and 9 bases lay outside the gene matches. This CDR3 is built from 16 residues. In its sample, this clone was seen a few times. This chain connects TRBV7-8 to TRBJ1-5; TRBD1 matches 9 bases. The sequenced sample was PBMCs. This clonotype was sampled from a man aged 18 to 29 in good health and CMV-seropositive. The CDR3, as DNA: TGTGCCAGCAGCGTTGTCCCGGGACAGGGAAATCAGCCCCAGCATTTT. Amino acids: CASSVVPGQGNQPQHF.